This TCR beta chain is from a study of blood T cell repertoires in COVID-19. There are 15 residues in the CDR3. V dropped 1 base and J dropped 2; count of bases not matched to a gene: 2. Per germline, CDR1 SGHNT and CDR2 YYREEE (reference sequence). The data were produced by immunoSEQ multiplex PCR, yet TCRdb's version contains in-frame clones alone and is incomplete. The table has approximately 260,000 clones, around 80% seen once. The source is a woman between 40 and 50 years old with active or convalescent COVID-19. Sequencing used peripheral blood. The rearrangement joins TRBV5-4 to TRBJ2-5; 10 bases map to TRBD2. CDR3 DNA sequence: TGTGCCAGCAGCTTGAGCGGGGGGGGACAAGAGACCCAGTACTTC. The encoded protein is CASSLSGGGQETQYF.